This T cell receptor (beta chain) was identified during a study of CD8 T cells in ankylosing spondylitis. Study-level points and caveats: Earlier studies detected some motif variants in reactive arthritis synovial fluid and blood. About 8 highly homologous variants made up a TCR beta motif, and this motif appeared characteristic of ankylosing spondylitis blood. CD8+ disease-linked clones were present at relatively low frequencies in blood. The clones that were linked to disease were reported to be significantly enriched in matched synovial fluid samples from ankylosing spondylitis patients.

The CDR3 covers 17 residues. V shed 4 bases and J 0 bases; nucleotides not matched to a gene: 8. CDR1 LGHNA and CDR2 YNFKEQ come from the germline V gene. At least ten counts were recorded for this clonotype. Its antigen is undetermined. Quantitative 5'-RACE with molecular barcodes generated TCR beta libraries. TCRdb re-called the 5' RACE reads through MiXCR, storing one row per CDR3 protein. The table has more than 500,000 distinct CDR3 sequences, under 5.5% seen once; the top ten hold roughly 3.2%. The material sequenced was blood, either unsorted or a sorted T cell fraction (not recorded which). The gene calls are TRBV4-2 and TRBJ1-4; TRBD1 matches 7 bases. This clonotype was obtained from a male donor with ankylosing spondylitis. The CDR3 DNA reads TGTGCCAGCAGCCTGCGGGACAGCCTTGCAACTAATGAAAAACTGTTTTTT. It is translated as CASSLRDSLATNEKLFF.